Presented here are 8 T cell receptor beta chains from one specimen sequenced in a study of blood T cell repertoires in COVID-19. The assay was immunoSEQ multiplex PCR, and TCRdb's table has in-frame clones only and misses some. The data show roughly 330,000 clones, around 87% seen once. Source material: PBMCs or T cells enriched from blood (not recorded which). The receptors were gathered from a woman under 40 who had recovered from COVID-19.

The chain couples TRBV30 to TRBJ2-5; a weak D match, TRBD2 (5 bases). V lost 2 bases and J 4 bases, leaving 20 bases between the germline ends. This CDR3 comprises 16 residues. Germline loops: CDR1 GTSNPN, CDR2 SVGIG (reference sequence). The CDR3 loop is CAWSKPRSGSGETQYF. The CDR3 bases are TGTGCCTGGAGTAAACCGCGGAGCGGCTCGGGAGAGACCCAGTACTTC.

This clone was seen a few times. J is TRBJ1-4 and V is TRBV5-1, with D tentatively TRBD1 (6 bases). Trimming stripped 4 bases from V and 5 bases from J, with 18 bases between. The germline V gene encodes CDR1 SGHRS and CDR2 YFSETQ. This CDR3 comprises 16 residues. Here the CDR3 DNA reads TGCGCCAGCAGCCGTCATCCGGACAGCCCCAATGAAAAACTGTTTTTT. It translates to CASSRHPDSPNEKLFF.

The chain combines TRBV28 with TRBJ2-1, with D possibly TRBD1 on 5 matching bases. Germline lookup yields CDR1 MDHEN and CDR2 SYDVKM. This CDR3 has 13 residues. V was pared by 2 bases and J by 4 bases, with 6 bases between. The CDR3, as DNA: TGTGCCAGCAGTTTAGGGGCGTACAATGAGCAGTTCTTC. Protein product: CASSLGAYNEQFF.

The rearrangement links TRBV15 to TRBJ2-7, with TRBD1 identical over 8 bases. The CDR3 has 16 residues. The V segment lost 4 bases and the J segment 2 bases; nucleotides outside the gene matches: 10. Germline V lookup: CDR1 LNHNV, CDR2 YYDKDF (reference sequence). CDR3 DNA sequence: TGTGCCACCAGCACTCCCCGGGACAGGCCCCCCTACGAGCAGTACTTC. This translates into CATSTPRDRPPYEQYF. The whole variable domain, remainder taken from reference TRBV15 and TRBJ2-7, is DAMVIQNPRYQVTQFGKPVTLSCSQTLNHNVMYWYQQKSSQAPKLLFHYYDKDFNNEADTPDNFQSRRPNTSFCFLDIRSPGLGDTAMYLCATSTPRDRPPYEQYFGPGTRLTVT.

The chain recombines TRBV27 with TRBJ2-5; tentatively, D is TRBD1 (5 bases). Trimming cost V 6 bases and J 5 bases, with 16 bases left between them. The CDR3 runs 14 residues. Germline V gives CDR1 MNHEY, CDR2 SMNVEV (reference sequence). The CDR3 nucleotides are TGTGCCAGCAGCAAAACCAGGGTTGGGGAGACCCAGTACTTC. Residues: CASSKTRVGETQYF.

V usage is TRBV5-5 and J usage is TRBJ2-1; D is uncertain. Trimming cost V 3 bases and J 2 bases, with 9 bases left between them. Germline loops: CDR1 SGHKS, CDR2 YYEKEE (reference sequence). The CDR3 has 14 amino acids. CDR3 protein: CASSSDTTYNEQFF. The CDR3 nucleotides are TGTGCCAGCAGCTCCGACACCACCTACAATGAGCAGTTCTTC.

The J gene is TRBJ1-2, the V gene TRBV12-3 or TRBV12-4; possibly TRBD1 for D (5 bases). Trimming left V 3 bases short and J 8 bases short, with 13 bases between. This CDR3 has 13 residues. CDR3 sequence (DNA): TGTGCCAGCAGTTTCGGCAGGGTAGGAGGCTACACCTTC. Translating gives CASSFGRVGGYTF.

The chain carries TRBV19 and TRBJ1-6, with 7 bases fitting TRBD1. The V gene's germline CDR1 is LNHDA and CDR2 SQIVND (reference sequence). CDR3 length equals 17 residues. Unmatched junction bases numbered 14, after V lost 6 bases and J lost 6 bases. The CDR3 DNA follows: TGTGCCAGTAGGACCCGATTCAGGGGGGAAGTTAATTCACCCCTCCACTTT. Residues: CASRTRFRGEVNSPLHF.